The 8 T cell receptor beta chains below were found in one sample sequenced in a study of T cell repertoires in cytomegalovirus infection. TCRdb re-derived calls from the reads in MiXCR, one entry per CDR3 protein. The data show about 600,000 distinct CDR3 sequences, with roughly 26% seen just once and less than 10% held by the top ten. The sample comprised CD8+ T cells from PBMCs. These receptors came from a human donor in good health (CMV status not recorded). Some clones in this sample may be carry-over from other donors' samples.

This clonotype has just a few counts. The chain recombines TRBV2 with TRBJ2-7; TRBD1 matches at 9 bases. Germline-derived CDR1 and CDR2 are SNHLY and FYNNEI. The CDR3 contains 14 residues. Trimming took 7 bases from V and 3 from J; bases not matched to a gene: 7. CDR3 loop: CASIDRGDLYEQYF. For the CDR3, the DNA is TGTGCCAGCATCGACAGGGGGGATCTCTACGAGCAGTACTTC.

This chain links TRBV29-1 with TRBJ1-2; TRBD1 aligns across 7 bases. Germline CDR1 SQVTM, CDR2 ANQGSEA. The V and J ends lost 4 bases and 3 bases, in that order; junction bases with no gene match: 5. The CDR3 runs to 13 residues. The chain's CDR3 is CSVVGTDDYGYTF. The CDR3 coding sequence is TGCAGCGTTGTAGGGACAGACGACTATGGCTACACCTTC.

The V call is TRBV28, the J call TRBJ2-7; D is unresolved. This CDR3 contains 15 residues. Germline V lookup: CDR1 MDHEN, CDR2 SYDVKM. Between the trimmed V and J ends, which lost 3 bases and 0 bases, there was a span of 12 bases. This chain's CDR3 is CASSLVGLSSYEQYF. Written as DNA, the CDR3 is TGTGCCAGCAGTTTGGTGGGGTTATCCTCCTACGAGCAGTACTTC.

This clonotype came up many times. The chain combines TRBV29-1 with TRBJ2-3; D perhaps matches TRBD1 (5 bases). This CDR3 contains 17 residues. Germline loops: CDR1 SQVTM, CDR2 ANQGSEA. Trimming removed 3 bases from V and 4 bases from J, with 23 bases in between. DNA for the CDR3: TGCAGCGTTGAGAACCCCCCGGACACCCTGGCGGCAGATACGCAGTATTTT. Amino acid sequence: CSVENPPDTLAADTQYF.

This clonotype was found a few times. Here the CDR3 reads CASLGPRDRGHGYTF. The CDR3 DNA follows: TGTGCCAGTCTGGGCCCCCGGGACAGGGGGCATGGCTACACCTTC. The chain recombines TRBV19 with TRBJ1-2; 12 bases are a match to TRBD1. The germline V gene encodes CDR1 LNHDA and CDR2 SQIVND (reference sequence). Losses at the gene ends were 8 bases for V and 6 bases for J; bases not matched to a gene: 10. The CDR3 loop spans 15 amino acids.

In this sample, this clonotype turned up a few times. The V gene is TRBV7-9, the J gene TRBJ2-7; D unresolved. Germline V gives CDR1 SEHNR, CDR2 FQNEAQ (reference sequence). The germline V and J ends were trimmed by 7 bases and 4 bases, with 14 bases remaining between them. The CDR3 is 13 amino acids. In nucleotides, the CDR3 is TGTGCCAGCACCCCCGGAGCGCCTTACGAGCAGTACGTC. Translated: CASTPGAPYEQYV.

CDR3 protein: CASTISRGTGANVLTF. CDR3 nucleotide sequence: TGTGCCAGCACTATTTCACGGGGGACTGGGGCCAACGTCCTGACTTTC. The rearrangement links TRBV6-5 to TRBJ2-6; weak D call: TRBD2 (6 bases). CDR3 length: 16 residues. Looked up from germline, CDR1 is MNHEY and CDR2 is SVGAGI. V was trimmed by 7 bases and J by 2 bases, leaving 15 bases between them.

For this clonotype: This may be a read error, as it is one base from a much larger clone. The rearrangement links TRBV12-3 or TRBV12-4 to TRBJ2-3; 7 bases match TRBD2. The CDR3 runs to 15 residues. The DNA for the CDR3 is TGTGTCAGCAGCCATGGGGGGGGACTCACAGATACGCAGTATTTT. This gives the protein CVSSHGGGLTDTQYF.